This T cell receptor (beta chain) was recorded in a study of cytomegalovirus exposure and HLA in healthy donors. Study conclusions and caveats: In a later analysis, TCR beta V- and J-gene trimming was associated with a missense DCLRE1C variant. One later analysis reportedly identified an Asian-associated ancestry cluster that showed fewer N-insertions than the approximately 700-donor mean. Cytomegalovirus association was assigned to more than 150 TCR beta chains. Further analysis, carried out later, found HLA-associated TCR beta chains more clonally expanded than equally common other chains.

A word on this clone: Its matching antigen is unknown.

V lost 9 bases to trimming and J lost 0 bases, with 16 bases between them. Germline V gene data show CDR1 as SEHNR and CDR2 as FQNEAQ (reference sequence). The length of the CDR3 is 15 residues. The PCR ran on 60 Vbeta and 13 Jbeta primers. TCRdb keeps only in-frame clones here, not all; method: immunoSEQ multiplex PCR. The repertoire holds roughly 120,000 clones, with 70% to 80% as singletons. The source is a man aged 35 to 55 in good health and CMV-seronegative. The sequencing sample was made of PBMCs. V is TRBV7-9 and J is TRBJ2-3, with D uncertain. The CDR3 sequence is CASHPSASSTDTQYF. As DNA, the CDR3 is TGTGCCAGTCACCCTTCCGCGTCTAGCACAGATACGCAGTATTTT.